The 27 T cell receptor beta chains reported below all come from one sample, sequenced in a study of beta chain features in type 1 diabetes. The authors reverse transcribed all of the isolated RNA, so sequencing captured expressed TCRB transcripts. The assay was immunoSEQ multiplex PCR, and TCRdb's table has in-frame clones only and misses some. The sample has roughly 380,000 clones, around 20% seen once; the top ten hold around 0.045%. The sample comprised naive CD4+ T cells from blood. These receptors all stem from a woman aged 18-29 years in good health.

This clone has just a few counts. The gene calls are TRBV18 and TRBJ1-1; no definite D call. The germline gives CDR1 KGHSH, CDR2 LQKENI. Trimming pared 0 bases from V and 6 bases from J, leaving 8 bases between. CDR3 length: 13 residues. This CDR3 reads CASSPPGRAEAFF. DNA of the CDR3: TGTGCCAGCTCACCACCAGGGCGGGCTGAAGCTTTCTTT.

J is TRBJ2-7 and V is TRBV30; 10 nucleotides match TRBD2. The trim removed 0 bases at V and 6 bases at J, leaving 11 bases unmatched. The CDR3 has 16 amino acids. Germline V gene data show CDR1 as GTSNPN and CDR2 as SVGIG (reference sequence). CDR3 loop: CAWSVLASGSFGEQYF. The CDR3 DNA is TGTGCCTGGAGTGTACTGGCTAGCGGGAGTTTTGGCGAGCAGTACTTC.

The chain recombines TRBV5-4 with TRBJ2-3; D is perhaps TRBD2 (7 bases). Germline V gene lookup returns CDR1 SGHNT and CDR2 YYREEE (reference sequence). The CDR3 consists of 14 residues. V lost 2 bases and J 8 bases, leaving 15 bases between the germline ends. CDR3 in amino acids: CASSFDGGQGTQYF. The CDR3 DNA reads TGTGCCAGCAGCTTCGACGGGGGGCAGGGTACGCAGTATTTT.

The chain is built from TRBV14 and TRBJ1-2, with TRBD1 as a possible D gene (6 bases). CDR1 and CDR2 (germline): SGHDN, FVKESK. With 4 bases removed from V and 4 bases from J, the gap between germline ends came to 25 bases. CDR3 size: 18 residues. In DNA, the CDR3 is TGTGCCAGCAGCCCTAGACGATGGGCAGGGGATGATAGCTATGGCTACACCTTC. It specifies CASSPRRWAGDDSYGYTF.

The chain recombines TRBV6-5 with TRBJ1-2, with 9 positions matching TRBD1. The germline CDR1 and CDR2 sequences are MNHEY and SVGAGI. Trimming at V came to 5 bases and at J to 6 bases, leaving 4 bases not matched to a gene. This CDR3 has 13 residues. CDR3 in DNA: TGTGCCAGCAGTCTCGGGACAGGGCATGGCTACACCTTC. Residues: CASSLGTGHGYTF.

The genes are TRBV4-1 and TRBJ1-1, with a possible D match to TRBD1 (5 bases). The V end lost 3 bases, the J end lost 0 bases, and 11 bases lay between the germline ends. Germline CDR1 reads MGHRA; CDR2 reads YSYEKL. The CDR3 runs 15 residues. The CDR3 spells CASSQIQGLNTEAFF. CDR3 nucleotide sequence: TGCGCCAGCAGCCAGATTCAGGGTTTGAACACTGAAGCTTTCTTT.

A few counts support this clone. The V and J genes are TRBV7-2 and TRBJ2-3; D not resolved. The V and J ends lost 3 bases and 9 bases respectively, with 10 bases between them. CDR1 is SGHTA, CDR2 FQGNSA, per germline. The CDR3 is made up of 12 amino acids. The DNA for the CDR3 is TGTGCCAGCAGCTTTGAGGCGCGAACGCAGTATTTT. It translates to CASSFEARTQYF.

This sequence joins TRBV29-1 and TRBJ1-3; maybe TRBD1 (5 bases). CDR3 length: 11 amino acids. CDR1 and CDR2 (germline): SQVTM, ANQGSEA. The V end was cut by 6 bases, the J end by 8 bases, with 11 bases between. The DNA of the CDR3 is TGCAGCGTCGCGGGGACGGACACCATATATTTT. Translation gives CSVAGTDTIYF.

The V gene is TRBV25-1, the J gene TRBJ2-7, with D perhaps matching TRBD2 (6 bases). V lost 3 bases to trimming and J lost 2 bases, with 8 bases between them. The CDR3 totals 13 residues. Germline-derived CDR1 and CDR2 are MGHDK and SYGVNS. As DNA, the CDR3 is TGTGCCAGCAGTGATAGCGGAACCTACGAGCAGTACTTC. As protein: CASSDSGTYEQYF.

V usage is TRBV5-1 and J usage is TRBJ2-4; the D is unclear. The V gene's germline CDR1 is SGHRS and CDR2 YFSETQ. This CDR3 has 14 amino acids. V was trimmed by 0 bases and J by 5 bases, leaving 9 bases between them. Here the CDR3 reads CASSLDGRQNIQYF. The CDR3 DNA follows: TGCGCCAGCAGCTTGGATGGCAGGCAAAACATTCAGTACTTC.

For this clone: The identical CDR3 is also encoded by other nucleotide sequences in the sample. V gene TRBV2 combines with J gene TRBJ2-1, with D possibly TRBD2 on 7 matching bases. V was clipped by 1 base and J by 3 bases, with 10 bases between them. Germline V gives CDR1 SNHLY, CDR2 FYNNEI. This CDR3 contains 15 residues. The CDR3 is CASSEDRGGYNEQFF. The CDR3 coding sequence is TGTGCCAGCAGTGAAGATAGGGGGGGCTACAATGAGCAGTTCTTC.

This rearrangement joins TRBV29-1 to TRBJ2-7; maybe TRBD2 (6 bases). From germline, CDR1 is SQVTM and CDR2 ANQGSEA. With 8 bases removed from V and 6 bases from J, the gap between germline ends came to 14 bases. The CDR3 extends over 11 amino acids. This CDR3 is CSSSRGGEQYF. In nucleotides, the CDR3 is TGCAGCTCGTCTAGGGGAGGCGAGCAGTACTTC.

This clone has only a few counts. This sample also contains other DNA sequences that code for the same CDR3. This sequence joins TRBV7-9 and TRBJ1-4; no clear D gene. V shed 2 bases and J shed 7 bases, with 5 bases lying between them. The germline gives CDR1 SEHNR, CDR2 FQNEAQ (reference sequence). This CDR3 spans 12 amino acids. The DNA for the CDR3 is TGTGCCAGCAGCTTAAGTAGTGAAAAACTGTTTTTT. Translation gives CASSLSSEKLFF.

This rearrangement joins TRBV29-1 to TRBJ1-2; 8 nucleotides line up with TRBD1. The CDR3 extends over 14 amino acids. The germline V gene has CDR1 SQVTM and CDR2 ANQGSEA. V shed 4 bases, J shed 7 bases, and the junction held 11 bases outside the gene matches. CDR3 in DNA: TGCAGCGTTGTGAGGGACAGGCAGATCGGTGGCTACACCTTC. Translated: CSVVRDRQIGGYTF.

This clone was found a few times. Other DNA sequences in the sample encode the same CDR3. V is TRBV30 and J is TRBJ2-3, with D possibly being TRBD1 (5 bases). V dropped 5 bases and J dropped 5 bases, with 8 bases sitting between them. The germline gives CDR1 GTSNPN, CDR2 SVGIG (reference sequence). There are 11 residues in the CDR3. The CDR3 sequence is CAWGTGDTQYF. The CDR3 DNA sequence: TGTGCCTGGGGAACAGGAGATACGCAGTATTTT. Full variable domain (missing parts from reference TRBV30 and TRBJ2-3): SQTIHQWPATLVQPVGSPLSLECTVEGTSNPNLYWYRQAAGRGLQLLFYSVGIGQISSEVPQNLSASRPQDRQFILSSKKLLLSDSGFYLCAWGTGDTQYFGPGTRLTVL.

The rearrangement links TRBV18 to TRBJ2-2; a possible D gene is TRBD2 (5 bases). CDR3 size: 16 residues. Germline assignment: CDR1 KGHSH and CDR2 LQKENI. Between the trimmed V and J ends, which lost 3 bases and 7 bases, there was a span of 18 bases. CDR3 amino acids: CASSPGSPSSGGELFF. The CDR3 DNA is TGTGCCAGCTCACCTGGGAGCCCCTCCTCCGGCGGGGAGCTGTTTTTT.

V and J are TRBV7-2 and TRBJ2-5, with no clear D. The CDR3 sequence is 13 residues long. Trimming took off 1 base at V and 3 bases at J, with 6 bases between the two ends. Germline V lookup: CDR1 SGHTA, CDR2 FQGNSA. The DNA of the CDR3 is TGTGCCAGCAGCTTAGTCGGTAAAGAGACCCAGTACTTC. Translation gives CASSLVGKETQYF. The entire variable domain, with the rest obtained from reference TRBV7-2 and TRBJ2-5, is as follows: GAGVSQSPSNKVTEKGKDVELRCDPISGHTALYWYRQSLGQGLEFLIYFQGNSAPDKSGLPSDRFSAERTGGSVSTLTIQRTQQEDSAVYLCASSLVGKETQYFGPGTRLLVL.

The chain employs TRBV9 and TRBJ2-1, with a weak D call TRBD2 (6 bases). Germline CDR1 is SGDLS and CDR2 is YYNGEE. The CDR3 is made up of 13 amino acids. The V and J ends lost 0 bases and 9 bases respectively, with 10 bases between them. The CDR3 region is CASSVGQGGEQFF. CDR3 nucleotides: TGTGCCAGCAGCGTAGGGCAGGGAGGTGAGCAGTTCTTC. Based on the CDR3 plus reference TRBV9 and TRBJ2-1, the full variable domain is DSGVTQTPKHLITATGQRVTLRCSPRSGDLSVYWYQQSLDQGLQFLIQYYNGEERAKGNILERFSAQQFPDLHSELNLSSLELGDSALYFCASSVGQGGEQFFGPGTRLTVL.

The V and J genes are TRBV20-1 and TRBJ2-5, with TRBD2 matching 8 bases. Germline CDR1 and CDR2: DFQATT and SNEGSKA (reference sequence). J was trimmed by 4 bases and V by 7 bases; bases with no gene match: 2. The CDR3 contains 11 residues. The CDR3 here is CSGLARETQYF. The DNA for the CDR3 is TGCAGTGGACTAGCGAGAGAGACCCAGTACTTC.

The chain joins TRBV9 to TRBJ2-7; the match to TRBD1 covers 7 bases. There are 15 residues in the CDR3. The V and J ends lost 0 bases and 4 bases, in that order; junction bases with no gene match: 7. Germline-derived CDR1 and CDR2 are SGDLS and YYNGEE. The CDR3 DNA reads as TGTGCCAGCAGCGTAGCTAGGGACAGCGCGTACGAGCAGTACTTC. It translates to CASSVARDSAYEQYF.

This sequence joins TRBV5-4 and TRBJ2-6, with no clear D. Germline assignment: CDR1 SGHNT and CDR2 YYREEE (reference sequence). The CDR3 is 15 residues long. V was shortened by 0 bases and J by 1 base, with 5 bases between the two germline ends. DNA of the CDR3: TGTGCCAGCAGCTTGGGGAGATCTGGGGCCAACGTCCTGACTTTC. It codes for CASSLGRSGANVLTF.

The sample holds a few counts of this clone. The rearrangement uses TRBV19 and TRBJ1-4, with TRBD1 matching over 8 bases. This CDR3 region has 14 residues. Germline V gives CDR1 LNHDA, CDR2 SQIVND (reference sequence). The CDR3 region is CAGKKTGENEKLFF. In nucleotides, the CDR3 is TGTGCTGGAAAGAAGACAGGGGAAAATGAAAAACTGTTTTTT.

This clone was seen only a few times. The chain combines TRBV11-2 with TRBJ1-2; a possible D gene is TRBD1 (6 bases). This CDR3 is 14 amino acids long. V lost 6 bases and J lost 0, with 11 bases in between. Germline CDR1 is SGHAT and CDR2 is FQNNGV. The CDR3 reads CASSRGGSNYGYTF. CDR3 nucleotide sequence: TGTGCCAGCAGTAGGGGGGGGTCTAACTATGGCTACACCTTC.

Here the CDR3 DNA reads TGTGCCAGCAGCTTAGTAGGGGCAACTAATGAAAAACTGTTTTTT. It translates to CASSLVGATNEKLFF. The gene calls are TRBV7-2 and TRBJ1-4; D might be TRBD1 (5 bases). Germline V gene lookup returns CDR1 SGHTA and CDR2 FQGNSA. Trimming shortened V by 1 base and J by 0 bases, and 6 bases separated the two germline ends. The CDR3 has 15 residues.

This clone was seen only a few times. V is TRBV6-1 and J is TRBJ1-4, with D perhaps TRBD1 (6 bases). There are 13 residues in the CDR3. Deletions cut 1 base from V and 8 bases from J, with 8 bases between. Germline V gives CDR1 MNHNS, CDR2 SASEGT. CDR3 sequence: CASSEGTEEKLFF. In nucleotides, the CDR3 is TGTGCCAGCAGTGAAGGGACAGAAGAAAAACTGTTTTTT.

The chain couples TRBV19 to TRBJ2-1; 12 nucleotides align to TRBD2. V shed 0 bases, J shed 7 bases, and the junction held 7 bases outside the gene matches. The CDR3 spans 17 residues. CDR1 and CDR2 (germline): LNHDA, SQIVND (reference sequence). The CDR3 sequence is CASSIEILAGGGNEQFF. In nucleotides, the CDR3 is TGTGCCAGTAGTATAGAGATACTAGCGGGAGGCGGTAATGAGCAGTTCTTC.

The chain recombines TRBV7-2 with TRBJ2-5; TRBD2 agrees at 9 bases. The trim removed 2 bases at V and 0 bases at J, leaving 1 base unmatched. CDR3 length: 15 amino acids. Germline CDR1 reads SGHTA; CDR2 reads FQGNSA. CDR3 amino acids: CASSLSGGNQETQYF. CDR3 nucleotides: TGTGCCAGCAGCTTAAGCGGGGGGAACCAAGAGACCCAGTACTTC.